The 25 T cell receptor beta chains below come from one sample, sequenced in a study of response to subunit inactivated influenza vaccine. TCRdb analysed the RT-PCR reads with MiXCR anew, one entry per CDR3 protein. Here the sample spans about 520,000 distinct CDR3 sequences, less than 30% being singletons. The starting material was CD4+ T cells sorted from PBMCs, obtained 4 to 6 days after vaccination. The receptors derive from a man aged 45 to 65 who received an inactivated influenza vaccine.

The sample holds a few counts of this clonotype. The V call is TRBV5-1, the J call TRBJ1-3, with 7 bases matching TRBD1. CDR3 length equals 15 residues. Per the germline V gene, CDR1 is SGHRS and CDR2 is YFSETQ. V lost 4 bases, J lost 1 base, and 5 bases stayed unmatched. The CDR3 protein is CASSPRTGSGNTIYF. The CDR3 bases are TGCGCCAGCAGCCCGCGGACAGGTTCTGGAAACACCATATATTTT. Full variable domain (missing parts from reference TRBV5-1 and TRBJ1-3): KAGVTQTPRYLIKTRGQQVTLSCSPISGHRSVSWYQQTPGQGLQFLFEYFSETQRNKGNFPGRFSGRQFSNSRSEMNVSTLELGDSALYLCASSPRTGSGNTIYFGEGSWLTVV.

This chain uses TRBV29-1 with TRBJ2-3; 11 bases are a match to TRBD2. Germline V CDR1 and CDR2: SQVTM, ANQGSEA. The CDR3 has 18 amino acids. V lost 3 bases and J lost 0; bases outside the gene matches: 11. The CDR3 loop reads CSVDLAGGPWVSTDTQYF. Here the CDR3 DNA reads TGCAGCGTTGACCTAGCGGGGGGACCGTGGGTTAGCACAGATACGCAGTATTTT.

V and J are TRBV27 and TRBJ2-3; TRBD2 is a possible D gene (5 bases). The CDR3 is 14 residues long. V lost 5 bases and J lost 0, with 9 bases in between. The V gene's germline CDR1 is MNHEY and CDR2 SMNVEV (reference sequence). This chain's CDR3 is CASSPRGSTDTQYF. The CDR3 DNA reads TGTGCCAGCAGTCCCCGGGGTAGCACAGATACGCAGTATTTT.

The chain carries TRBV6-5 and TRBJ2-7; D might be TRBD1 (5 bases). The V gene's germline CDR1 is MNHEY and CDR2 SVGAGI. V was pared by 2 bases and J by 3 bases, with 8 bases between. This CDR3 has 13 amino acids. The CDR3 sequence is CASSYGHSYEQYF. The CDR3 nucleotides are TGTGCCAGCAGTTACGGACACAGCTACGAGCAGTACTTC.

This sequence joins TRBV20-1 and TRBJ2-3; D might be TRBD1 (5 bases). The CDR3 totals 12 residues. V was shortened by 6 bases and J by 4 bases, with 11 bases between the two germline ends. CDR1 is DFQATT, CDR2 SNEGSKA, per germline (reference sequence). CDR3 nucleotide sequence: TGCAGTGCAGGACACCGGGCAGATACGCAGTATTTT. Amino acid sequence: CSAGHRADTQYF.

The V call is TRBV4-2, the J call TRBJ2-1, with a weak D call TRBD2 (5 bases). V lost 0 bases, J lost 7 bases, and 7 bases lay in between. The CDR3 runs 13 residues. The germline V gene encodes CDR1 LGHNA and CDR2 YNFKEQ. In nucleotides, the CDR3 is TGTGCCAGCAGCCAAGAAAGGAGGAATGAGCAGTTCTTC. Its translation is CASSQERRNEQFF.

V is TRBV5-1 and J is TRBJ2-5, with 14 bases aligning to TRBD2. V trimming: 4 bases; J trimming: 3 bases; junction bases outside the gene matches: 11. The CDR3 sequence is 18 residues long. The germline V gene has CDR1 SGHRS and CDR2 YFSETQ. CDR3 amino acids: CASSRSGTSGSGEETQYF. CDR3 bases: TGCGCCAGCAGCCGCTCAGGGACTAGCGGGAGCGGGGAAGAGACCCAGTACTTC.

The gene calls are TRBV7-8 and TRBJ2-2; 7 nucleotides line up with TRBD1. This CDR3 comprises 16 residues. Germline lookup yields CDR1 SGHVS and CDR2 FQNEAQ. The V and J ends lost 3 bases and 0 bases, in that order; junction bases with no gene match: 4. CDR3 region: CASSFNRGSNTGELFF. CDR3 nucleotide sequence: TGTGCCAGCAGCTTTAACAGGGGTTCGAACACCGGGGAGCTGTTTTTT.

This chain uses TRBV10-3 with TRBJ2-7, with no clear D. This CDR3 has 13 residues. Trimming stripped 6 bases from V and 2 bases from J, with 11 bases between. Germline V gene sequence: CDR1 ENHRY, CDR2 SYGVKD. The CDR3 coding sequence is TGTGCCATCAGCGCAACTCAGACCTACGAGCAGTACTTC. Amino acids: CAISATQTYEQYF.

The rearrangement joins TRBV7-9 to TRBJ2-2; D may match TRBD1 or TRBD2 (6 bases each). The germline V gene encodes CDR1 SEHNR and CDR2 FQNEAQ (reference sequence). The CDR3 totals 16 residues. V was shortened by 2 bases and J by 3 bases, with 13 bases between the two germline ends. The CDR3 loop reads CASSLLGGPDTGELFF. The CDR3, as DNA: TGTGCCAGCAGCTTACTTGGGGGGCCCGACACCGGGGAGCTGTTTTTT.

Only a few counts were recorded for this clonotype. The chain combines TRBV12-3 or TRBV12-4 with TRBJ1-4, with 9 nucleotides matching TRBD1. This CDR3 is 11 amino acids long. The V and J ends lost 5 bases and 14 bases, in that order; junction bases with no gene match: 3. The CDR3 is CASSLTGGLFF. The CDR3 region has the DNA TGTGCCAGCAGTCTGACAGGGGGGCTGTTTTTT.

This clonotype was counted a few times. V is TRBV6-5 and J is TRBJ2-6; a possible D gene is TRBD2 (6 bases). The CDR3 runs 15 residues. With 3 bases removed from V and 4 bases from J, the gap between germline ends came to 10 bases. CDR1 and CDR2 from the germline V gene are MNHEY and SVGAGI. DNA of the CDR3: TGTGCCAGCAGTTATGGGGAGGTGGGGGCCAACGTCCTGACTTTC. This encodes CASSYGEVGANVLTF.

The chain is built from TRBV6-5 and TRBJ2-1; 8 bases map to TRBD2. Trimming removed 0 bases from V and 0 bases from J; junction bases left unmatched: 7. The CDR3 sequence is 18 residues long. The germline V gene encodes CDR1 MNHEY and CDR2 SVGAGI. The CDR3 DNA is TGTGCCAGCAGTTACTCTTACGGGGGGGCTCTCTCCTACAATGAGCAGTTCTTC. Protein product: CASSYSYGGALSYNEQFF.

This clonotype was counted a few times. The chain uses TRBV15 and TRBJ2-1, with TRBD1 identical over 9 bases. The V gene end was trimmed by 3 bases and the J gene end by 7 bases; junction bases not matched to a gene: 7. Germline V gene sequence: CDR1 LNHNV, CDR2 YYDKDF (reference sequence). The CDR3 loop spans 15 amino acids. The chain's CDR3 is CATSSPGQGWNEQFF. The CDR3 bases are TGTGCCACCAGCAGCCCGGGACAGGGTTGGAATGAGCAGTTCTTC.

CDR3 nucleotide sequence: TGTGCCAGCAGCTCGACAGGGGGAGGCACTGAAGCTTTCTTT. The encoded protein is CASSSTGGGTEAFF. The chain has TRBV7-6 and TRBJ1-1, with 9 bases that match TRBD1. The V segment lost 4 bases and the J segment 4 bases; nucleotides outside the gene matches: 4. CDR1 is SGHVS, CDR2 FNYEAQ, per germline. This CDR3 comprises 14 residues.

The rearrangement joins TRBV27 to TRBJ2-3, with D maybe TRBD1 (5 bases). The CDR3 runs 14 residues. Trimming shortened V by 7 bases and J by 6 bases, and 17 bases separated the two germline ends. Germline V gives CDR1 MNHEY, CDR2 SMNVEV (reference sequence). The chain's CDR3 is CASTSQGGPDTQYF. DNA for the CDR3: TGTGCCAGCACCTCCCAGGGCGGTCCGGATACGCAGTATTTT.

This clonotype occurred a few times. This chain joins TRBV20-1 and TRBJ2-3; 9 bases line up with TRBD2. V was pared by 5 bases and J by 4 bases, with 10 bases of the junction left unmatched. This CDR3 has 15 amino acids. The germline CDR1 and CDR2 sequences are DFQATT and SNEGSKA (reference sequence). CDR3 in amino acids: CSAYPVAGGPDTQYF. DNA of the CDR3: TGCAGTGCTTACCCGGTGGCGGGGGGGCCAGATACGCAGTATTTT.

This chain uses TRBV5-6 with TRBJ2-1; maybe TRBD1 (5 bases). Trimming took 6 bases from V and 6 from J, leaving 16 bases between them. Germline-derived CDR1 and CDR2 are SGHDT and YYEEEE. This CDR3 contains 14 residues. Written as DNA, the CDR3 is TGTGCCAGCACCCGCCGCCCAGGGCCCAATGAGCAGTTCTTC. It is translated as CASTRRPGPNEQFF.

This clonotype was counted a few times. The chain joins TRBV5-1 to TRBJ2-2, with a tentative D call TRBD1 (5 bases). CDR3 length: 16 residues. V was shortened by 0 bases and J by 3 bases, with 12 bases between the two germline ends. Per the germline V gene, CDR1 is SGHRS and CDR2 is YFSETQ. In DNA, the CDR3 is TGCGCCAGCAGCTTGGACCACAGGCGCGACACCGGGGAGCTGTTTTTT. Its translation is CASSLDHRRDTGELFF.

This clonotype was seen a handful of times. This chain links TRBV12-3 or TRBV12-4 with TRBJ1-1; D possibly corresponds to TRBD1 (5 bases). The CDR3 covers 13 residues. With 4 bases removed from V and 5 bases from J, the gap between germline ends came to 11 bases. The CDR3 here is CASSSYGGTEAFF. As DNA, the CDR3 is TGTGCCAGCAGTTCTTATGGGGGGACTGAAGCTTTCTTT.

CDR3 in amino acids: CSASSSGVTDTQYF. CDR3 sequence (DNA): TGCAGTGCTAGTTCCAGCGGGGTCACAGATACGCAGTATTTT. The chain couples TRBV20-1 to TRBJ2-3; 7 bases map to TRBD2. Germline V gives CDR1 DFQATT, CDR2 SNEGSKA (reference sequence). This CDR3 is built from 14 residues. V trimming: 3 bases; J trimming: 2 bases; junction bases outside the gene matches: 5.

This clonotype was found a few times. The chain uses TRBV7-3 and TRBJ2-2; 13 positions agree with TRBD2. This CDR3 has 14 amino acids. Looked up from germline, CDR1 is SGHTA and CDR2 is FQGTGA. V lost 10 bases, J lost 4 bases, and 3 bases stayed unmatched. CDR3 protein: CATRTSGSTGELFF. CDR3 bases: TGTGCCACCCGGACTAGCGGGAGCACCGGGGAGCTGTTTTTT.

This clonotype turned up a few times. The CDR3 nucleotides are TGTGCCAGCAGCTTAGCCGGTGGCCAACCCTTCAATGAGCAGTTCTTC. It codes for CASSLAGGQPFNEQFF. The chain combines TRBV7-8 with TRBJ2-1; D gene uncertain. Germline assignment: CDR1 SGHVS and CDR2 FQNEAQ. V was cut by 0 bases and J by 6 bases, with 15 bases left in between. The CDR3 contains 16 residues.

J is TRBJ1-1 and V is TRBV9; maybe TRBD1 (6 bases). Germline V gives CDR1 SGDLS, CDR2 YYNGEE. V shed 5 bases and J shed 5 bases, with 13 bases lying between them. The CDR3 spans 13 residues. CDR3 protein: CASRGAGETEAFF. The CDR3 DNA reads TGTGCCAGCAGGGGGGCAGGGGAAACTGAAGCTTTCTTT.

This clonotype occurred a few times. The genes are TRBV25-1 and TRBJ1-5; D is ambiguous. Trimming left V 2 bases short and J 6 bases short, with 5 bases between. The CDR3 runs to 12 residues. Germline lookup yields CDR1 MGHDK and CDR2 SYGVNS. The CDR3 loop reads CASSELGQPQHF. The CDR3 nucleotides read TGTGCCAGCAGTGAACTCGGTCAGCCCCAGCATTTT.